The source of this TCR beta chain is a study of blood T cells in healthy people across ages. Together with a sample-barcoded 5' primer, a J-beta primer mix was included in a second PCR lasting about 7 to 11 cycles. A template-switch adaptor containing 12 random nucleotides labeled each cDNA molecule. TCRdb reprocessed the 5' RACE reads with MiXCR, giving one entry per CDR3 protein. The table has 450,000 to 700,000 distinct CDR3 sequences, roughly 28% seen once. Germline CDR1 is SGHRS and CDR2 is YFSETQ. The CDR3 is 15 residues long. V lost 9 bases and J lost 8; bases outside the gene matches: 16. This chain joins TRBV5-1 and TRBJ2-1, with 8 bases aligning to TRBD2. Input material: blood. This sequence originates from a woman in her 70s in good health. CDR3 residues: CATNPGGSGGYEQFF. In nucleotides, the CDR3 is TGCGCCACAAATCCTGGGGGCAGCGGGGGTTATGAGCAGTTCTTC.